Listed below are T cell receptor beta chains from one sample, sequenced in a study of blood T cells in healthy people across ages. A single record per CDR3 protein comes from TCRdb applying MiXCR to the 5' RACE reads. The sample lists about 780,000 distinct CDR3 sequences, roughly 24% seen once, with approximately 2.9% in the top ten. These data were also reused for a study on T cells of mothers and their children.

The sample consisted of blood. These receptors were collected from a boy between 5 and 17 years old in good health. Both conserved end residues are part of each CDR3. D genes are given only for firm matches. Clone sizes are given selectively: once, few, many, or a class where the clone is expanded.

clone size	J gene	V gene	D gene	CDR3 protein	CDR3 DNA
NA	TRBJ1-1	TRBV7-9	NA	CASGLKAGDTEAFF	TGTGCCAGCGGCTTAAAGGCGGGTGACACTGAAGCTTTCTTT
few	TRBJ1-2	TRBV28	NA	CASSFPAFNYGYTF	TGTGCCAGCAGTTTCCCAGCCTTTAACTATGGCTACACCTTC
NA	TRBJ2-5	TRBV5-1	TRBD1	CASRLQGWMKETQYF	TGCGCCAGCAGATTACAGGGGTGGATGAAAGAGACCCAGTACTTC
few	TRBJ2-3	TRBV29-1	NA	CSVSRRTRTDTQYF	TGCAGCGTTAGCAGGAGGACTCGGACAGATACGCAGTATTTT
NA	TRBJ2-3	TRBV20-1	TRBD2	CSASGTILSTDTQYF	TGCAGTGCTAGCGGGACTATACTTAGCACAGATACGCAGTATTTT
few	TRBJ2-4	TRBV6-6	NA	CASSYSIRGEGGGAKNIQYF	TGTGCCAGCAGTTACTCGATTCGGGGCGAGGGTGGGGGGGCCAAAAACATTCAGTACTTC
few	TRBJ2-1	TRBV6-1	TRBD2	CASSAGGGYYNEQFF	TGTGCCAGCAGTGCGGGCGGGGGATACTACAATGAGCAGTTCTTC
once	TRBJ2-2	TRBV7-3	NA	CASSLQITGELFF	TGTGCCAGCAGCTTACAAATCACCGGGGAGCTGTTTTTT
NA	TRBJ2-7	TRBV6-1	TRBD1	CASMGQGNEQYF	TGTGCCAGCATGGGACAGGGGAACGAGCAGTACTTC
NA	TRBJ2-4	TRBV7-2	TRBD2	CASSLGLAGGQAKNIQYF	TGTGCCAGCAGCTTAGGACTAGCGGGGGGACAAGCCAAAAACATTCAGTACTTC
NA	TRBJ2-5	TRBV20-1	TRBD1	CSASPQGASETQYF	TGCAGTGCTAGTCCGCAGGGGGCTTCGGAGACCCAGTACTTC
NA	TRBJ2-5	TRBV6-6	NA	CTSVGGETQYF	TGTACCAGCGTGGGAGGAGAGACCCAGTACTTC
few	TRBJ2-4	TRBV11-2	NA	CASSLDLAWAKNIQYF	TGTGCCAGCAGCTTGGACCTTGCGTGGGCCAAAAACATTCAGTACTTC
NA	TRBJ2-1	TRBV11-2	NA	CASSSWRDDEQFF	TGTGCCAGCAGCTCCTGGAGGGACGATGAGCAGTTCTTC
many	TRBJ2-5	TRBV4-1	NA	CASSQGGHPGETQYF	TGCGCCAGCAGCCAAGGTGGACACCCGGGAGAGACCCAGTACTTC
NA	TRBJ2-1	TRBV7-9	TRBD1	CASRSGQDNEQFF	TGTGCCAGCAGGTCTGGACAGGACAATGAGCAGTTCTTC
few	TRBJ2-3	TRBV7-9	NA	CASSAGAASTDTQYF	TGTGCCAGCAGCGCCGGGGCGGCTAGCACAGATACGCAGTATTTT
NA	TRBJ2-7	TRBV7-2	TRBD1	CASSPMGQGLDEQYF	TGTGCCAGCAGCCCAATGGGACAGGGGTTGGACGAGCAGTACTTC
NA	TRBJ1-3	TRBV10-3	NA	CAIRRGFDTIYF	TGTGCCATCAGACGAGGATTTGACACCATATATTTT
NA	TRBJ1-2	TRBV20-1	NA	CSARRRRAYGYTF	TGCAGTGCTAGACGTAGACGGGCCTATGGCTACACCTTC
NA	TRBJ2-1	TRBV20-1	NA	CSAPWGGRHEQFF	TGCAGTGCTCCCTGGGGGGGCCGCCATGAGCAGTTCTTC
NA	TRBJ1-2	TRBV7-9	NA	CASSSGPGGGYTF	TGTGCCAGCAGCTCCGGGCCCGGGGGTGGCTACACCTTC
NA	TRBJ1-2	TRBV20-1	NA	CSARRRAGALNYGYTF	TGCAGTGCTAGAAGACGTGCCGGGGCCCTTAACTATGGCTACACCTTC
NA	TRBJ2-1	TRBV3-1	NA	CASSHGGQDEQFF	TGTGCCAGCAGCCATGGGGGGCAGGATGAGCAGTTCTTC
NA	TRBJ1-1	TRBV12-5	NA	CASGSLGRNEAFF	TGTGCTAGTGGTTCATTAGGGCGGAATGAAGCTTTCTTT
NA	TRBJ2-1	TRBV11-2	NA	CASRSLPKGGYNEQFF	TGTGCCAGCAGATCTCTGCCCAAGGGGGGGTACAATGAGCAGTTCTTC
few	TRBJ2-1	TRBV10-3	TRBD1	CAISGTWDRDVYEQFF	TGTGCCATCAGTGGTACTTGGGACAGAGACGTGTATGAGCAGTTCTTC
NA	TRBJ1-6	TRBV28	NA	CASSLVGSRTDNSPLHF	TGTGCCAGCAGTCTAGTGGGATCAAGGACCGATAATTCACCCCTCCACTTT
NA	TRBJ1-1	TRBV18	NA	CASSPGTTNTEAFF	TGTGCCAGCTCACCCGGGACGACGAACACTGAAGCTTTCTTT
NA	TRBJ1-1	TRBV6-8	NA	CASSYSDSENTEAFF	TGTGCCAGCAGTTACTCAGACAGCGAGAACACTGAAGCTTTCTTT
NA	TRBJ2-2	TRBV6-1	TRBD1	CASSEALRTGGNTGELFF	TGTGCCAGCAGTGAAGCGCTTCGGACAGGGGGGAACACCGGGGAGCTGTTTTTT
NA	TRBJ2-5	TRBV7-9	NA	CASRGRGRETQYF	TGTGCCAGCCGAGGGAGGGGGCGAGAGACCCAGTACTTC
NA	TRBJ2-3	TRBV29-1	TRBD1	CSVRQGFPGTDTQYF	TGCAGCGTCCGACAGGGGTTCCCTGGCACAGATACGCAGTATTTT
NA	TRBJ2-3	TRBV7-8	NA	CASSSWSRLTDTQYF	TGTGCCAGCAGCTCCTGGTCTAGACTCACAGATACGCAGTATTTT
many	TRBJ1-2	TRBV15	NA	CATSRDVGRDYGYTF	TGTGCCACCAGCAGAGATGTGGGACGGGACTATGGCTACACCTTC
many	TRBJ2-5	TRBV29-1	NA	CSETRTANTQETQYF	TGCAGCGAGACTAGGACGGCTAACACCCAAGAGACCCAGTACTTC
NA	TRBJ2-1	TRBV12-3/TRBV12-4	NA	CASSLFGGPGNEQFF	TGTGCCAGCAGTTTATTCGGGGGGCCGGGCAATGAGCAGTTCTTC
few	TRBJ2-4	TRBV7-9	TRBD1	CASSPRTGAKNIQYF	TGTGCCAGCAGCCCCCGGACAGGGGCCAAAAACATTCAGTACTTC
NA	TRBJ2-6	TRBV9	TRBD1	CASSVTGGVFSGANVLTF	TGTGCCAGCAGCGTAACAGGGGGCGTTTTTTCTGGGGCCAACGTCCTGACTTTC
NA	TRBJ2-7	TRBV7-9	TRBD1	CASSPRGQDYEQYF	TGTGCCAGCAGCCCAAGGGGACAGGACTACGAGCAGTACTTC
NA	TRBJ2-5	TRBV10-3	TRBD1	CATGSRGSETQYF	TGTGCCACGGGGAGCAGGGGGAGTGAGACCCAGTACTTC
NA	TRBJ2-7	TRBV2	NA	CASTRQRGEQYF	TGTGCCAGCACCCGACAAAGGGGGGAGCAGTACTTC
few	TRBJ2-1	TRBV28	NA	CASSSLPSSYNEQFF	TGTGCCAGCAGTTCGCTCCCCAGCTCCTACAATGAGCAGTTCTTC
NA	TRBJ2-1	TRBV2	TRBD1	CASSGTGRHNEQFF	TGTGCCAGCAGTGGGACAGGGAGACACAATGAGCAGTTCTTC
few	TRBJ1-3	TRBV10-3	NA	CAISDAGSGNTIYF	TGTGCCATCAGTGATGCTGGCTCTGGAAACACCATATATTTT
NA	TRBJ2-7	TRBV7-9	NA	CASSLSPGAISYEQYF	TGTGCCAGCAGCTTATCACCGGGGGCAATATCCTACGAGCAGTACTTC
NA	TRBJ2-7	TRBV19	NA	CASSMGGLGSYEQYF	TGTGCCAGTAGTATGGGGGGCCTGGGCTCCTACGAGCAGTACTTC
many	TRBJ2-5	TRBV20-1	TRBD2	CSASLAGGGETQYF	TGCAGTGCTTCCCTGGCGGGGGGGGGAGAGACCCAGTACTTC
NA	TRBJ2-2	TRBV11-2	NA	CASIMGADTGELFF	TGTGCCAGCATCATGGGGGCTGACACCGGGGAGCTGTTTTTT
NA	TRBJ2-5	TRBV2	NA	CASTGQSETQYF	TGTGCCAGCACAGGACAATCCGAGACCCAGTACTTC
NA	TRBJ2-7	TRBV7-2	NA	CASSSVGDSWYEQYF	TGTGCCAGCAGCTCCGTTGGGGACTCTTGGTACGAGCAGTACTTC
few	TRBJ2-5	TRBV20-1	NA	CSALRNQETQYF	TGCAGTGCTCTTAGGAATCAAGAGACCCAGTACTTC
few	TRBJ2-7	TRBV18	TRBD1	CASSPGTGMSSYEQYF	TGTGCCAGCTCACCCGGGACAGGAATGAGCTCCTACGAGCAGTACTTC
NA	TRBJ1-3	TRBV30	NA	CAWGLGNTIYF	TGTGCCTGGGGGCTCGGAAACACCATATATTTT
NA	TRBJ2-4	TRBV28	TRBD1	CASSLGQGAMNF	TGTGCCAGCAGTTTAGGACAGGGGGCGATGAACTTC
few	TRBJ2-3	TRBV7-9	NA	CASSWDARTDTQYF	TGTGCCAGCAGCTGGGACGCCCGCACAGATACGCAGTATTTT
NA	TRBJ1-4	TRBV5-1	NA	CASSLIPVGANEKLFF	TGCGCCAGCAGCTTGATCCCGGTAGGAGCTAATGAAAAACTGTTTTTT
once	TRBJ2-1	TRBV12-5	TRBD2	CASGLVRDSGSIWNEQFF	TGTGCTAGTGGTTTGGTAAGGGATAGCGGGTCAATATGGAATGAGCAGTTCTTC
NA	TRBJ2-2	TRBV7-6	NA	CASSLGGTSSTGELFF	TGTGCCAGCAGCTTAGGCGGGACATCCTCCACCGGGGAGCTGTTTTTT